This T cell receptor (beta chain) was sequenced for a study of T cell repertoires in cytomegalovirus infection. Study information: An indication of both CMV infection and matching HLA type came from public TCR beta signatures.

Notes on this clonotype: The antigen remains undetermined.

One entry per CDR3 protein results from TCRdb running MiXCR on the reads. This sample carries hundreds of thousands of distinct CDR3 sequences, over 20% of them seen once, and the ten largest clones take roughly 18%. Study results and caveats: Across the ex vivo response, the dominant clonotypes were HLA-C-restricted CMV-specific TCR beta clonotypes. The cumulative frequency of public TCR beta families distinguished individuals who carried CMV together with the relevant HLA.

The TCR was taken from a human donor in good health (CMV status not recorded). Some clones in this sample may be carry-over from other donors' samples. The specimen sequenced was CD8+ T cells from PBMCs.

CDR3 residues: CASSEGTGSPLHF. In DNA, the CDR3 is TGCGCCAGCAGTGAAGGGACCGGTTCACCCCTCCACTTT. The chain combines TRBV5-1 with TRBJ1-6; tentatively, D is TRBD1 (5 bases). This CDR3 has 13 residues. Trimming removed 5 bases at V and 9 bases at J, with 12 bases between. CDR1 and CDR2 from the germline V gene are SGHRS and YFSETQ.